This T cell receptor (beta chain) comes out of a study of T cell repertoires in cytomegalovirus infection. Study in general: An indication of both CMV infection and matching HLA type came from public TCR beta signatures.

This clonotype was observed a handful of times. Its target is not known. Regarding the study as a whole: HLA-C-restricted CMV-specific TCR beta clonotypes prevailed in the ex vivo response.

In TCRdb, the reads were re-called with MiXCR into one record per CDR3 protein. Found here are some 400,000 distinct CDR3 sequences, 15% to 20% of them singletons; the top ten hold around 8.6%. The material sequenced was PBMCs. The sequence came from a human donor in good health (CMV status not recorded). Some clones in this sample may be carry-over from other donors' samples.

The DNA of the CDR3 is TGTGCCAGCAGCGGGAGCGGGGGGCGGGACATTCAGTACTTC. Encoded protein: CASSGSGGRDIQYF. V usage is TRBV5-4 and J usage is TRBJ2-4; TRBD2 matches at 9 bases. There are 14 residues in the CDR3. Germline CDR1 is SGHNT and CDR2 is YYREEE (reference sequence). Losses at the gene ends were 4 bases for V and 8 bases for J; bases not matched to a gene: 7. Supplemented by reference TRBV5-4 and TRBJ2-4, the full variable domain reads ETGVTQSPTHLIKTRGQQVTLRCSSQSGHNTVSWYQQALGQGPQFIFQYYREEENGRGNFPPRFSGLQFPNYSSELNVNALELDDSALYLCASSGSGGRDIQYFGAGTRLSVL.